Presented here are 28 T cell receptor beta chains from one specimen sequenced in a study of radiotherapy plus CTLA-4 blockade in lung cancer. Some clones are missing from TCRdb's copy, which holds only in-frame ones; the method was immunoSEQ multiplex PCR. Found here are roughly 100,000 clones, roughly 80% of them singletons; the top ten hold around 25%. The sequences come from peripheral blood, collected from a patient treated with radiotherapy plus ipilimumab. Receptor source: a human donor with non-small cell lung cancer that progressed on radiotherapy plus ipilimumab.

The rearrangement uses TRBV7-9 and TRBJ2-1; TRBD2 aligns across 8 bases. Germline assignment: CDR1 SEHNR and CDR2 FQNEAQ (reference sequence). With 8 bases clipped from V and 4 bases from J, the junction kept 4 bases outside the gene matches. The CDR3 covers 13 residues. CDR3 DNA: TGTGCCAGCGCCTCGGGAGGGTACAATGAGCAGTTCTTC. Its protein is CASASGGYNEQFF.

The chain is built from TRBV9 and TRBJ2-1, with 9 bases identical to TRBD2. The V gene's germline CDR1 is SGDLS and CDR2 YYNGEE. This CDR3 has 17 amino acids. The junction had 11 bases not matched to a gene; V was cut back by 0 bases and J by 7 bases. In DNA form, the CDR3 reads TGTGCCAGCAGCGTAGATCCCCCTAGCGGGGTGAGGAATGAGCAGTTCTTC. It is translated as CASSVDPPSGVRNEQFF.

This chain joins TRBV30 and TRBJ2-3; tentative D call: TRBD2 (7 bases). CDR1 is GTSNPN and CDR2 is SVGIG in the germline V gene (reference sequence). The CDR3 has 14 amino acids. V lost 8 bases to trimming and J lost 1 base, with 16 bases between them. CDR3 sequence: CAGLGGVGTDTQYF. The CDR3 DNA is TGTGCCGGTTTAGGGGGGGTCGGCACAGATACGCAGTATTTT.

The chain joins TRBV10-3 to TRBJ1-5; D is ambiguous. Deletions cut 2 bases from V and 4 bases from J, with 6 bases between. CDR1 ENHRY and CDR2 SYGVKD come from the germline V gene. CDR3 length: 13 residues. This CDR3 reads CAISEIANQPQHF. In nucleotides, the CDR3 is TGTGCCATCAGTGAGATTGCTAATCAGCCCCAGCATTTT.

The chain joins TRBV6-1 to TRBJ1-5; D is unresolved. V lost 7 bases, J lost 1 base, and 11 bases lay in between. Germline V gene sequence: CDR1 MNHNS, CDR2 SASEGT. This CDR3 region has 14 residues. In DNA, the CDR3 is TGTGCCAGCACACCTTTTCCAAGCAATCAGCCCCAGCATTTT. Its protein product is CASTPFPSNQPQHF.

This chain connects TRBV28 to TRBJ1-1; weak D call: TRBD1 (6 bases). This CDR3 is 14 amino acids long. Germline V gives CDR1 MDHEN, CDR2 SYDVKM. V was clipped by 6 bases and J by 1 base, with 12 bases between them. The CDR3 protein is CASRKGGGNTEAFF. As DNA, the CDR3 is TGTGCCAGCAGAAAAGGGGGGGGGAACACTGAAGCTTTCTTT.

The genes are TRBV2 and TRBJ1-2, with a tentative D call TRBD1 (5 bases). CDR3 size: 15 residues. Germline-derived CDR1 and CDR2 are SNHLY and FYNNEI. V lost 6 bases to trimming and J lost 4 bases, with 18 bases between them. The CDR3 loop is CASSSTGAASYGYTF. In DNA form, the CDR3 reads TGTGCCAGCAGCTCAACCGGGGCTGCCTCCTATGGCTACACCTTC.

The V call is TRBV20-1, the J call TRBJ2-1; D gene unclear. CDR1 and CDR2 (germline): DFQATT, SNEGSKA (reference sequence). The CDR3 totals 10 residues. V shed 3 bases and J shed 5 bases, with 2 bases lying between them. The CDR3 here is CSASDNEQFF. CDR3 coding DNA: TGCAGTGCTAGCGACAATGAGCAGTTCTTC.

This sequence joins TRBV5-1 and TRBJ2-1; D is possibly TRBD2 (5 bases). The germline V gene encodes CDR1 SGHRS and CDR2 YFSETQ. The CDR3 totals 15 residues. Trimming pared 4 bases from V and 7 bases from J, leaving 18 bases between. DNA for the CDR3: TGCGCCAGCAGCCCCGGGGATCCGAAGTGGAATGAGCAGTTCTTC. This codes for CASSPGDPKWNEQFF. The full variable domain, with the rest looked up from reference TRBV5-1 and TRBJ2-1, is KAGVTQTPRYLIKTRGQQVTLSCSPISGHRSVSWYQQTPGQGLQFLFEYFSETQRNKGNFPGRFSGRQFSNSRSEMNVSTLELGDSALYLCASSPGDPKWNEQFFGPGTRLTVL.

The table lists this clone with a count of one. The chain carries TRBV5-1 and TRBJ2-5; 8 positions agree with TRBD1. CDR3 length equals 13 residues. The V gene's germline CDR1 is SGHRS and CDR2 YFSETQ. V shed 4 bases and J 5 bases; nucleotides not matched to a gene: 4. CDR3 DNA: TGCGCCAGCAGCACAGGGGGGCGCGAGACCCAGTACTTC. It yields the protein CASSTGGRETQYF.

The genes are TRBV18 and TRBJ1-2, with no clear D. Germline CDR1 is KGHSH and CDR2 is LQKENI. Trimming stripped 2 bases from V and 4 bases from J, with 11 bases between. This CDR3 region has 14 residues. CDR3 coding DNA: TGTGCCAGCTCACCAAGAGCGGAGCGCTATGGCTACACCTTC. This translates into CASSPRAERYGYTF.

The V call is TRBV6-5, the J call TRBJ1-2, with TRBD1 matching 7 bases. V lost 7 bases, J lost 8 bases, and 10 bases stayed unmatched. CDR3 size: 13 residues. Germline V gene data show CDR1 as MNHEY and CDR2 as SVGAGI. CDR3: CASTLDRLLGYTF. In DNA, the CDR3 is TGTGCCAGCACCCTGGACAGGTTATTGGGCTACACCTTC.

The CDR3 DNA follows: TGTGCCAGCAGTGAATTGTCAGGACCTAACTATGGCTACACCTTC. Amino acids: CASSELSGPNYGYTF. The genes are TRBV6-1 and TRBJ1-2; no clear D. V was clipped by 2 bases and J by 0 bases, with 10 bases between them. Germline assignment: CDR1 MNHNS and CDR2 SASEGT. This CDR3 spans 15 amino acids.

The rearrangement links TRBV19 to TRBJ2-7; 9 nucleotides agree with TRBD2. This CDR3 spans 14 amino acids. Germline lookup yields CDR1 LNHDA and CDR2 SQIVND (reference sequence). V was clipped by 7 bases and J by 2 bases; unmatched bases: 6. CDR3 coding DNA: TGTGCCAGTACGAAGGCGGGAGGGGCCTACGAGCAGTACGTC. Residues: CASTKAGGAYEQYV.

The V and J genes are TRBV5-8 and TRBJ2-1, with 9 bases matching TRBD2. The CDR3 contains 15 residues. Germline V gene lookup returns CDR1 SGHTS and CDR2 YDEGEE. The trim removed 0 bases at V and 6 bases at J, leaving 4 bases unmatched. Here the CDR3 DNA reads TGTGCCAGCAGCTTGGGGGTAGCGGGAGCCAATGAGCAGTTCTTC. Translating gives CASSLGVAGANEQFF.

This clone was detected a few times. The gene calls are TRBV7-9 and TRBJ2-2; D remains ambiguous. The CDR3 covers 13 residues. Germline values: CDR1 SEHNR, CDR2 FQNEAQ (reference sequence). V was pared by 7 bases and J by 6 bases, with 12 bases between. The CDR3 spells CASNLLSSGELFF. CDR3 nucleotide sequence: TGTGCCAGCAACCTATTAAGCTCCGGGGAGCTGTTTTTT.

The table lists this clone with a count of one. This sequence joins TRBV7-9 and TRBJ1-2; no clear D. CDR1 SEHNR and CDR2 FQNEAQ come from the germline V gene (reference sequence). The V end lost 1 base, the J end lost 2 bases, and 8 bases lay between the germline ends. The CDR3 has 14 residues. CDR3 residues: CASSLESQNYGYTF. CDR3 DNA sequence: TGTGCCAGCAGCTTAGAGTCCCAGAACTATGGCTACACCTTC.

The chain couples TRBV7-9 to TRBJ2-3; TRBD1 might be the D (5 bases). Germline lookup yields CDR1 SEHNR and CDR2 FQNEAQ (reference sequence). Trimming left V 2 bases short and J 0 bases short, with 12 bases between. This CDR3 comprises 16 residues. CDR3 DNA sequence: TGTGCCAGCAGCTTATCGCAGGGCTTTAGCACAGATACGCAGTATTTT. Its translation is CASSLSQGFSTDTQYF.

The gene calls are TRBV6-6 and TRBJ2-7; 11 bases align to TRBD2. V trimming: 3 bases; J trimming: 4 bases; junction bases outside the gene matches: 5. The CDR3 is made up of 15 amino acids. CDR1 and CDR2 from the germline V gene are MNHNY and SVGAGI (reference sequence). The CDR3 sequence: CASSYTGTSGYEQYF. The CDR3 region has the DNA TGTGCCAGCAGTTATACCGGGACTAGCGGTTACGAGCAGTACTTC.

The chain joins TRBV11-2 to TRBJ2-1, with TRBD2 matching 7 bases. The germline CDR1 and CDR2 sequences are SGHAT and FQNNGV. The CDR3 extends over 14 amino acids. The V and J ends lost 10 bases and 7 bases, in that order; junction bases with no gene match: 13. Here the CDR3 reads CATQGAGVWNEQFF. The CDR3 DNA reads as TGTGCCACCCAAGGGGCGGGAGTATGGAATGAGCAGTTCTTC.

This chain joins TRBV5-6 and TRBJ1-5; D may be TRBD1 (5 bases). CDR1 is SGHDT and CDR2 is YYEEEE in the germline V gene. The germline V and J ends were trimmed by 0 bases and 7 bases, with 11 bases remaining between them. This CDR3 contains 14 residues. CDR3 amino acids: CASSLVAGNQPQHF. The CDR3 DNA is TGTGCCAGCAGCTTGGTAGCAGGGAACCAGCCCCAGCATTTT.

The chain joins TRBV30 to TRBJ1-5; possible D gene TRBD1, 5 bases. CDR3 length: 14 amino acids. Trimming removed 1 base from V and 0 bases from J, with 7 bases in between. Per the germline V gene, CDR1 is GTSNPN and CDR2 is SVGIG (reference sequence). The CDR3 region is CAWSADTSNQPQHF. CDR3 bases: TGTGCCTGGAGTGCGGACACTAGCAATCAGCCCCAGCATTTT.

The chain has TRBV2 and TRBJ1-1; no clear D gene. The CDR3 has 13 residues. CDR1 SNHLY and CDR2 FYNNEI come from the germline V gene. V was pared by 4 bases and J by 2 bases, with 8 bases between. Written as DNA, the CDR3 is TGTGCCAGCAGTGTTAGAGTTAACACTGAAGCTTTCTTT. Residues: CASSVRVNTEAFF.

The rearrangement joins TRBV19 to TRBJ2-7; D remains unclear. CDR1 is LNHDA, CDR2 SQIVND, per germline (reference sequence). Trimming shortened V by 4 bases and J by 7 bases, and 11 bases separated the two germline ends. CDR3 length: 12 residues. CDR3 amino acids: CASSRVGTEQYF. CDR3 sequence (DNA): TGTGCCAGTAGTAGGGTCGGAACGGAGCAGTACTTC.

The CDR3 coding sequence is TGTGCCAGCCTGGGACGGCATGAAGCTTTCTTT. Translated, it gives CASLGRHEAFF. The V call is TRBV5-6, the J call TRBJ1-1, with D maybe TRBD1 (5 bases). Trimming removed 7 bases at V and 7 bases at J, with 11 bases between. Germline loops: CDR1 SGHDT, CDR2 YYEEEE. CDR3 length equals 11 residues.

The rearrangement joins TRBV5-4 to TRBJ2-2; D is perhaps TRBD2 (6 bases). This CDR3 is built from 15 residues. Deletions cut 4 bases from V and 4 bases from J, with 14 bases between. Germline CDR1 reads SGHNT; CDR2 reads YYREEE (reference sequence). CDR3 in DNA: TGTGCCAGCAGCCCGGGGAGGTCGAGCACCGGGGAGCTGTTTTTT. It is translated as CASSPGRSSTGELFF.

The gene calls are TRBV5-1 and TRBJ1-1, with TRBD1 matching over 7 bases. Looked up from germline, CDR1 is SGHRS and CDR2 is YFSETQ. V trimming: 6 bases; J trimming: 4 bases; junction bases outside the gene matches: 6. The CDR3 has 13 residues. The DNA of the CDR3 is TGCGCCAGCACCCTAGCAGGGGGCACTGAAGCTTTCTTT. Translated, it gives CASTLAGGTEAFF. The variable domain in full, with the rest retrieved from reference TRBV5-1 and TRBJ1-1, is KAGVTQTPRYLIKTRGQQVTLSCSPISGHRSVSWYQQTPGQGLQFLFEYFSETQRNKGNFPGRFSGRQFSNSRSEMNVSTLELGDSALYLCASTLAGGTEAFFGQGTRLTVV.

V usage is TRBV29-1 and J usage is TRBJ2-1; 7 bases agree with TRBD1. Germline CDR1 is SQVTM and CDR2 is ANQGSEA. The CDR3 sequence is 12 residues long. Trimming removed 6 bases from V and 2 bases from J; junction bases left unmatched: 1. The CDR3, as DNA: TGCAGCGTCGGGACAGCCTACAATGAGCAGTTCTTC. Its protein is CSVGTAYNEQFF.